The T cell receptor beta chain under discussion was sequenced for a study of identical twins. This clonotype was detected many times. Its matching antigen is unknown. The CDR3 is made up of 14 amino acids. V gave up 1 base and J gave up 2 bases, with 6 bases separating them. Germline V gene data show CDR1 as LGHDT and CDR2 as YNNKEL (reference sequence). The study, taken as a whole, reports: The study found weaker excess twin sharing in beta out-of-frame sequences. Interpretation of the results relied on cross-sectional statistical analysis and not on following the same donors.

After template switching added a universal primer site, the resulting cDNA carried unique molecular identifiers. TCRdb reprocessed the 5' RACE reads with MiXCR, giving one entry per CDR3 protein. The table lists some 500,000 distinct CDR3 sequences, more than 13% of them singletons. These same records also appear under a second study, on yellow fever vaccine responses in identical twins. According to that study: Vaccine-induced T cell responses in twins were reportedly observed to appear partly convergent, partly personalized.

The genes are TRBV3-1 and TRBJ1-5, with D maybe TRBD1 (5 bases). The receptor was derived from a woman younger than 30 in good health. Sequenced sample: CD4+ T cells sorted from blood. The CDR3 region has the DNA TGTGCCAGCAGCCAAGGCAGGGGCAATCAGCCCCAGCATTTT. It encodes CASSQGRGNQPQHF.